This T cell receptor (beta chain) comes out of a study of T-cell memory formation after mild COVID-19. TCRdb used MiXCR to reprocess the 5' RACE reads, holding one entry per CDR3 protein. Of 200,000 or so distinct CDR3 sequences listed, roughly 10% were seen once; the top ten hold 3% to 4%. The CDR3 sequence is 16 residues long. Germline CDR1 reads LGHNA; CDR2 reads YSLEER. With V trimmed by 5 bases and J by 3 bases, 9 bases remained unmatched. This clonotype was recorded many times. This receptor was identified in a man younger than 30 who had mild COVID-19 (a few samples of this study predate the infection). Cell type and time point are not known. V gene TRBV4-3 combines with J gene TRBJ2-2, with 7 bases fitting TRBD1. The sample comprised PBMCs or a T cell subset sorted from them (not recorded which). CDR3 in DNA: TGCGCCAGCAGCGTACAGGGGTATCGGGACACCGGGGAGCTGTTTTTT. This gives the protein CASSVQGYRDTGELFF.